Described below is a single TCR beta chain sequence and its context. The target antigen is unknown. Germline V gene sequence: CDR1 MDHEN, CDR2 SYDVKM. There are 17 residues in the CDR3. V gave up 5 bases and J gave up 4 bases, with 20 bases separating them. It was with 60 Vbeta and 13 Jbeta primers that the PCR ran. Libraries were prepared by immunoSEQ multiplex PCR; TCRdb keeps only in-frame clonotypes and omits some of them. The sample shows approximately 150,000 clones, around 63% of them seen only once. Donors were ostensibly healthy at sampling, although undocumented immune exposures were probable. The data were taken from a study of cytomegalovirus exposure and HLA in healthy donors. Points from the study as a whole: 87-base-pair reads could not separate some V segments, including TRBV6-2 and TRBV6-3. A later analysis revealed that TCR association rates differed between HLA loci, peaking at DRB1 and bottoming out at HLA-C. About 87% or about 30% of the time was how often most TCR beta V segments were productive, according to an earlier analysis.

This chain links TRBV28 with TRBJ1-4; tentative D call: TRBD1 (5 bases). Sequencing input: PBMCs. The TCR was taken from a woman younger than 30 in good health and CMV-seropositive. The CDR3 region has the DNA TGTGCCAGCAGTGGGGGGGGTCGTGGTATCGGTAATGAAAAACTGTTTTTT. This codes for CASSGGGRGIGNEKLFF.